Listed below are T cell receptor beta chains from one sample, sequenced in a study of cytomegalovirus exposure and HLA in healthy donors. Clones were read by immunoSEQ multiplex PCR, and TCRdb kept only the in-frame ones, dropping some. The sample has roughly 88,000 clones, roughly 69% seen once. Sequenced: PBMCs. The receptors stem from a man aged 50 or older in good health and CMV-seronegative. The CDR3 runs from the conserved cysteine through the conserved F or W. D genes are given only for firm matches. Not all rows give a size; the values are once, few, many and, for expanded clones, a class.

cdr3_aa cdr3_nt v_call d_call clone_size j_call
CASSERVAGREAEQYF TGTGCCAGCAGTGAGCGGGTAGCCGGGAGGGAAGCCGAGCAGTACTTC TRBV6-1 TRBD2 NA TRBJ2-7
CASSEQGKSYEQYF TGTGCCAGCAGTGAACAGGGGAAGTCCTACGAGCAGTACTTC TRBV2 NA NA TRBJ2-7
CASSQTGQHHYEQYF TGCGCCAGCAGCCAGACGGGACAGCATCATTACGAGCAGTACTTC TRBV4-3 TRBD1 NA TRBJ2-7
CASSATRGGELFF TGTGCCAGCAGCGCCACACGCGGCGGGGAGCTGTTTTTT TRBV9 NA NA TRBJ2-2
CASSLSLAGRGYNEQFF TGCGCCAGCAGCTTGAGCTTAGCGGGAAGGGGCTACAATGAGCAGTTCTTC TRBV5-1 TRBD2 NA TRBJ2-1
CASSPIGVEWRGYTF TGTGCCAGCAGCCCCATTGGGGTGGAATGGAGGGGCTACACCTTC TRBV28 NA NA TRBJ1-2
CAWSVPLRVGYTF TGTGCCTGGAGTGTACCCCTGCGGGTAGGCTACACCTTC TRBV30 NA NA TRBJ1-2
CASSLQTSYEQYF TGTGCCAGCAGCTTACAAACCTCCTACGAGCAGTACTTC TRBV11-2 NA NA TRBJ2-7
CASSLGLYNEQFF TGTGCCAGCAGCTTAGGACTCTACAATGAGCAGTTCTTC TRBV7-2 NA NA TRBJ2-1
CASSLDGFGTQYF TGTGCCAGCAGCTTGGACGGGTTTGGGACCCAGTACTTC TRBV5-4 NA few TRBJ2-5
CAWLSGSYEQYF TGTGCCTGGCTGAGCGGATCCTACGAGCAGTACTTC TRBV2 NA NA TRBJ2-7
CASSHPGLAGMAGELFF TGCGCCAGCAGCCATCCGGGACTAGCGGGAATGGCCGGGGAGCTGTTTTTT TRBV4-3 TRBD2 NA TRBJ2-2
CASSLARGLTSGVDSYF TGTGCCAGCAGCTTGGCCCGCGGGCTGACTAGCGGGGTTGACTCGTACTTC TRBV5-4 TRBD2 NA TRBJ2-5
CASSNYRGGYGYTF TGTGCCAGCAGTAATTACAGGGGCGGCTATGGCTACACCTTC TRBV28 TRBD1 NA TRBJ1-2
CASSEGNEKLFF TGTGCCAGTAGTGAGGGTAATGAAAAACTGTTTTTT TRBV19 NA NA TRBJ1-4
CASSLGQASFPNEKLFF TGTGCCAGCAGCTTGGGACAGGCGTCGTTCCCGAATGAAAAACTGTTTTTT TRBV5-8 NA NA TRBJ1-4
CASSLGLAAGELFF TGTGCCAGCAGCCTCGGACTAGCTGCCGGGGAGCTGTTTTTT TRBV7-3 TRBD2 NA TRBJ2-2
CASSLGTGTNAYNSPLHF TGCGCCAGCAGCTTGGGGACAGGGACCAACGCCTATAATTCACCCCTCCACTTT TRBV5-1 TRBD1 NA TRBJ1-6
CASSRKGALSTDTQYF TGTGCCAGCAGCCGCAAAGGGGCCCTTTCCACAGATACGCAGTATTTT TRBV7-2 NA NA TRBJ2-3
CASLTQGAFWAGANVLTF TGTGCCAGCCTTACACAGGGGGCATTCTGGGCTGGGGCCAACGTCCTGACTTTC TRBV7-9 TRBD1 NA TRBJ2-6
CASSQGPGQGGEKLFF TGTGCCAGCAGCCAAGGCCCGGGACAGGGTGGTGAAAAACTGTTTTTT TRBV4-2 TRBD1 few TRBJ1-4
CASSLNHREEPQHF TGTGCCAGCTCACTAAATCACAGGGAAGAGCCCCAGCATTTT TRBV18 NA NA TRBJ1-5
CASRKASSGANVLTF TGCGCCAGCAGGAAAGCTAGCTCTGGGGCCAACGTCCTGACTTTC TRBV10-1 NA NA TRBJ2-6
CASTITSGGYEQYF TGTGCCAGCACCATAACTAGCGGGGGCTACGAGCAGTACTTC TRBV7-6 TRBD2 NA TRBJ2-7
CASSQGRRQGSRDTQYF TGCGCCAGCAGCCAAGGCCGTAGGCAGGGGTCTAGAGATACGCAGTATTTT TRBV4-3 NA NA TRBJ2-3
CASSRGELYGYTF TGTGCCAGCAGCCGAGGAGAACTCTATGGCTACACCTTC TRBV9 NA NA TRBJ1-2
CASRRTGGLATEAFF TGTGCCAGCAGGCGGACAGGGGGGTTGGCCACTGAAGCTTTCTTT TRBV27 TRBD1 NA TRBJ1-1
CASSPRDRGNEQYF TGTGCCAGCAGCCCCCGGGACAGGGGCAACGAGCAGTACTTC TRBV7-2 TRBD1 NA TRBJ2-7
CASSQGGGSSSSYNSPLHF TGCGCCAGCAGCCAGGGGGGAGGGTCCTCGAGCTCCTATAATTCACCCCTCCACTTT TRBV4-3 NA NA TRBJ1-6
CASSLITGELYNEQFF TGTGCCAGCAGCTTGATAACAGGGGAATTGTACAATGAGCAGTTCTTC TRBV5-6 TRBD1 NA TRBJ2-1
CASSDRGQGDTGELFF TGTGCCAGCAGTGACAGGGGACAGGGGGACACCGGGGAGCTGTTTTTT TRBV6-4 TRBD1 medium-sized TRBJ2-2
CASSSRSRDSDNQPQHF TGTGCCAGCAGTTCACGTAGTAGGGACAGCGATAATCAGCCCCAGCATTTT TRBV28 TRBD1 NA TRBJ1-5
CASSIGLAGTQETQYF TGTGCCAGTAGTATAGGGTTAGCGGGGACCCAAGAGACCCAGTACTTC TRBV19 TRBD2 NA TRBJ2-5
CASSPGPGADTQYF TGTGCCAGCTCACCGGGTCCAGGGGCAGATACGCAGTATTTT TRBV18 NA NA TRBJ2-3
CAWSHRNREWAGYTF TGTGCCTGGAGTCATCGTAACAGGGAGTGGGCTGGCTACACCTTC TRBV30 NA NA TRBJ1-2
CASSHGTGGEAFF TGTGCCAGCAGCCATGGGACGGGGGGGGAAGCTTTCTTT TRBV11-2 NA few TRBJ1-1
CAWRGGYEQFF TGTGCCTGGAGGGGGGGGTATGAGCAGTTCTTC TRBV30 TRBD2 once TRBJ2-1
CASSESYRDTEAFF TGTGCCAGCAGCGAGAGTTACAGGGACACTGAAGCTTTCTTT TRBV9 NA NA TRBJ1-1
CASRWGQHIQYF TGTGCCAGCAGATGGGGACAGCACATTCAGTACTTC TRBV5-8 TRBD1 NA TRBJ2-4
CASSRQGDGYGYTF TGTGCCAGCAGCAGACAGGGTGATGGCTATGGCTACACCTTC TRBV6-1 TRBD1 once TRBJ1-2
CASSMTGFTGELFF TGCGCCAGCAGCATGACAGGGTTCACCGGGGAGCTGTTTTTT TRBV5-1 TRBD1 NA TRBJ2-2
CASSQARRGGATVQFF TGTGCCAGCAGCCAAGCAAGGCGGGGGGGCGCAACTGTGCAGTTCTTC TRBV4-2 TRBD2 NA TRBJ2-1